Here is one TCR beta chain with its context. Its antigen remains unknown. CDR1 SNHLY and CDR2 FYNNEI come from the germline V gene. The V gene end was trimmed by 2 bases and the J gene end by 2 bases; junction bases not matched to a gene: 7. This CDR3 has 16 residues. This record comes from a study of cytomegalovirus exposure and HLA in healthy donors. Overall study findings and caveats: A classifier reportedly called cytomegalovirus status with high sensitivity and specificity.

The study ran its PCR with 60 Vbeta and 13 Jbeta primers. The table came from immunoSEQ multiplex PCR; TCRdb's copy has only in-frame clones and leaves some out. The table has 98,000 or so clones, around 80% seen once; the top ten hold about 5.4%. V gene TRBV2 combines with J gene TRBJ2-5; 8 nucleotides match TRBD1. The source is a woman aged 18-29 years in good health and CMV-seropositive. The sample comprised PBMCs. For the CDR3, the DNA is TGTGCCAGCAGTGAAAACGGCAGGGGGCAACAAGAGACCCAGTACTTC. It is translated as CASSENGRGQQETQYF.